This T cell receptor beta chain was profiled in a study of blood T cells in healthy people across ages. Alongside a J-beta primer mix, a sample-barcoded 5' primer served in a second PCR lasting about 7 to 12 cycles. Via MiXCR, TCRdb re-called the 5' RACE reads, giving one row per CDR3 protein. The profile shows some 1,800,000 distinct CDR3 sequences, about 39% of them singletons. This CDR3 region has 16 residues. CDR1 is MDHEN, CDR2 SYDVKM, per germline. V gave up 3 bases and J gave up 0 bases, with 14 bases separating them. The chain uses TRBV28 and TRBJ1-1, with D possibly matching TRBD1 (5 bases). Sequenced input: blood. The sequence came from a human donor in good health. DNA for the CDR3: TGTGCCAGCAGTTTTGGGGGGGAGGTCATGAACACTGAAGCTTTCTTT. This translates into CASSFGGEVMNTEAFF.